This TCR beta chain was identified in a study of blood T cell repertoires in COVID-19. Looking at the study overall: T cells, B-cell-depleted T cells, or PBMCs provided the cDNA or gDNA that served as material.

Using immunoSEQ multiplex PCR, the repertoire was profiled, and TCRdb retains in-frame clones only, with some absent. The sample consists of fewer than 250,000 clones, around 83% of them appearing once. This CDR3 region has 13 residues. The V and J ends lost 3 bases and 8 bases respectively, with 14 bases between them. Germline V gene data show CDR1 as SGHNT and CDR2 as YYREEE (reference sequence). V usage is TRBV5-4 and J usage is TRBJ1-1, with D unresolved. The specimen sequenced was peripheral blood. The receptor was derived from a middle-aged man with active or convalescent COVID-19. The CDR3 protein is CASSSGPGSEAFF. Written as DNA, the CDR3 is TGTGCCAGCAGCTCGGGTCCTGGTTCGGAAGCTTTCTTT.